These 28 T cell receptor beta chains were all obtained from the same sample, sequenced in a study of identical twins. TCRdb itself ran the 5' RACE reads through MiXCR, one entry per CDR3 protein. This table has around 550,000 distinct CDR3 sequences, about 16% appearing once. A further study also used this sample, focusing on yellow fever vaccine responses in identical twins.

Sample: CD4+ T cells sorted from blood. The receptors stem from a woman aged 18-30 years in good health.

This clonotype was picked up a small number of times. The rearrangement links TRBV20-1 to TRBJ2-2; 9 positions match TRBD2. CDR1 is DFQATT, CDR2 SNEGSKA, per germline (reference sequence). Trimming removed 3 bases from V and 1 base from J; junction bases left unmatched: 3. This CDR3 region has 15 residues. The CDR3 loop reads CSASGSGRNTGELFF. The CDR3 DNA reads TGCAGTGCTAGTGGTAGCGGGAGGAACACCGGGGAGCTGTTTTTT.

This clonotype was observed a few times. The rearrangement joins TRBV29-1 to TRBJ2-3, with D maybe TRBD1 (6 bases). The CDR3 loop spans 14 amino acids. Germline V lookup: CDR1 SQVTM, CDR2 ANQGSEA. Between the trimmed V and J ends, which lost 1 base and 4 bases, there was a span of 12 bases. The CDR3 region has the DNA TGCAGCGTTGAAGGACAGGATCGACCAGATACGCAGTATTTT. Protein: CSVEGQDRPDTQYF.

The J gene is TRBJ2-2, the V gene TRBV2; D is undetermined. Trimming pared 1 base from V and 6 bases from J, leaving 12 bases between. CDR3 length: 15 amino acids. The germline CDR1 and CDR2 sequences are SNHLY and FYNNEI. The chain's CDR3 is CASSEGVGYAGELFF. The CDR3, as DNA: TGTGCCAGCAGTGAAGGGGTAGGGTACGCCGGGGAGCTGTTTTTT.

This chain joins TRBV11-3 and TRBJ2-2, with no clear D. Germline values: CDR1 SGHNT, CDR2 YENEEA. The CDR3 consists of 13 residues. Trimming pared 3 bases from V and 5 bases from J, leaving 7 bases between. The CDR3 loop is CASSFGVTGELFF. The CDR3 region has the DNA TGTGCCAGCAGCTTTGGTGTGACCGGGGAGCTGTTTTTT.

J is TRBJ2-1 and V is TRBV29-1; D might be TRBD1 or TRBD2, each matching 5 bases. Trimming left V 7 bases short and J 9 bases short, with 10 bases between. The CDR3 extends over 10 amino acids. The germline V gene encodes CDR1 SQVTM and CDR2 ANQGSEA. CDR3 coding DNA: TGCAGCGGTGCCGGGACTGAGCAGTTCTTC. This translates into CSGAGTEQFF.

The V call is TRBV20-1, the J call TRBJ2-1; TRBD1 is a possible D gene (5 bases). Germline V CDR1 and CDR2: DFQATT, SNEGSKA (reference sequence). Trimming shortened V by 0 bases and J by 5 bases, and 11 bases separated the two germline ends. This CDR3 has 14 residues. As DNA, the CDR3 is TGCAGTGCTAGAGATCAGACAGCTGACAATGAGCAGTTCTTC. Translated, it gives CSARDQTADNEQFF.

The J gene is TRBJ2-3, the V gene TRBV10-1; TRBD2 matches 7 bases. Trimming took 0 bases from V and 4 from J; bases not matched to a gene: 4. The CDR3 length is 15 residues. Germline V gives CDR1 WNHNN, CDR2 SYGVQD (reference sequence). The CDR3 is CASSESEAGADTQYF. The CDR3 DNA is TGCGCCAGCAGTGAGTCTGAGGCGGGAGCAGATACGCAGTATTTT.

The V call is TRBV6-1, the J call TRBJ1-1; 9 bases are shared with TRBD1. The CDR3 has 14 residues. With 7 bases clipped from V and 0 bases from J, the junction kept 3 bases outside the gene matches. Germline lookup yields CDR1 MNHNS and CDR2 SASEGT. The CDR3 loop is CASNNRGLNTEAFF. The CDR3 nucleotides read TGTGCCAGCAATAACAGGGGGCTGAACACTGAAGCTTTCTTT.

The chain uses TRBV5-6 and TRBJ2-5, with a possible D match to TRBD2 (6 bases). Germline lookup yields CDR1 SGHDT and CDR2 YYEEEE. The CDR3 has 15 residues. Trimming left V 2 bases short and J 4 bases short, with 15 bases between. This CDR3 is CASSFRLVGLETQYF. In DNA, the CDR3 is TGTGCCAGCAGCTTCCGACTAGTCGGTCTAGAGACCCAGTACTTC.

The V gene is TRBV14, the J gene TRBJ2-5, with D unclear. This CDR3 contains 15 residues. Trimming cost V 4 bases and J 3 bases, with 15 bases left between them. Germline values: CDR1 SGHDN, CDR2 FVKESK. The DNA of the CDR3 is TGTGCCAGCAGCCGCACGGGTGCTGTGGAAGAGACCCAGTACTTC. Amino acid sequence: CASSRTGAVEETQYF.

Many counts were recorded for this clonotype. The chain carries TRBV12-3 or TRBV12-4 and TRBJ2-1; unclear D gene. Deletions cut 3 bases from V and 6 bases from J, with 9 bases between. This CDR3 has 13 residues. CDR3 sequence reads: CASSFISFNEQFF. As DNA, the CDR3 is TGTGCCAGCAGTTTTATTAGTTTCAATGAGCAGTTCTTC.

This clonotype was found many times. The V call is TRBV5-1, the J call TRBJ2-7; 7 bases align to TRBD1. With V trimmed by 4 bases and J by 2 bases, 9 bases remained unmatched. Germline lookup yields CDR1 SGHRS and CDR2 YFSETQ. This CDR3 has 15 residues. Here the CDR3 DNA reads TGCGCCAGCAGCCCCGGGACAGCTTTAGCCTACGAGCAGTACTTC. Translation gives CASSPGTALAYEQYF.

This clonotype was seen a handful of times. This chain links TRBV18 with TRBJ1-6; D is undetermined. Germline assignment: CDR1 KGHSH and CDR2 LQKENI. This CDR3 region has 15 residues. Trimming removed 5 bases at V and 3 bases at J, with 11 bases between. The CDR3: CASSSAGSYNSPLHF. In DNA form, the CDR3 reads TGTGCCAGCTCATCCGCCGGCAGCTATAATTCACCCCTCCACTTT.

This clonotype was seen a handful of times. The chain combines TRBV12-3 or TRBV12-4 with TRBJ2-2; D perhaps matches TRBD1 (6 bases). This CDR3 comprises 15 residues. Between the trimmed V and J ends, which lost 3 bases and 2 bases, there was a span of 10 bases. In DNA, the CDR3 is TGTGCCAGCAGTTTGGTACAGGGCAACACCGGGGAGCTGTTTTTT. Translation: CASSLVQGNTGELFF.

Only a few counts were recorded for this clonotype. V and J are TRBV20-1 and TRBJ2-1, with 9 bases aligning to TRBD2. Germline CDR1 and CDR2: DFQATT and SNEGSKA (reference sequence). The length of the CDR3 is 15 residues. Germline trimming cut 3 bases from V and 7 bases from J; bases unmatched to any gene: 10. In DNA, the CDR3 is TGCAGTGCTAGCCTAGCGGGAACGCGTTTGAATGAGCAGTTCTTC. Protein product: CSASLAGTRLNEQFF.

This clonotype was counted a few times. The CDR3 bases are TGTGCCAGCAGGGAGGGACTCGGCTCCTACAATGAGCAGTTCTTC. Translated: CASREGLGSYNEQFF. The J gene is TRBJ2-1, the V gene TRBV2; a weak D match, TRBD2 (6 bases). Germline assignment: CDR1 SNHLY and CDR2 FYNNEI. Between the trimmed V and J ends, which lost 6 bases and 0 bases, there was a span of 12 bases. The CDR3 contains 15 residues.

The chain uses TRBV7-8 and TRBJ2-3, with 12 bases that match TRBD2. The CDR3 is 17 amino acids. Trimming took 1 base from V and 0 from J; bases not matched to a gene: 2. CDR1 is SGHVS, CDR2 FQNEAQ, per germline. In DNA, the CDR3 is TGTGCCAGCAGCTTAGTCGGACTAGCGGGGAGCACAGATACGCAGTATTTT. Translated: CASSLVGLAGSTDTQYF.

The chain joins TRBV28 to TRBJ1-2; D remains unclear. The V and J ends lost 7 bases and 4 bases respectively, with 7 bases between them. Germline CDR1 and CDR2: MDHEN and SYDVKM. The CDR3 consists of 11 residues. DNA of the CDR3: TGTGCCAGCAAGCGTCTCTATGGCTACACCTTC. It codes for CASKRLYGYTF.

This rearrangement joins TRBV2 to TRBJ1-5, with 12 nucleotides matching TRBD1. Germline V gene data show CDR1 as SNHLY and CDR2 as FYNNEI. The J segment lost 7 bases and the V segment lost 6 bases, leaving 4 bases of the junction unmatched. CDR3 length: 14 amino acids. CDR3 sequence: CASRGQGAEQPQHF. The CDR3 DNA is TGTGCCAGCAGGGGACAGGGGGCTGAGCAGCCCCAGCATTTT.

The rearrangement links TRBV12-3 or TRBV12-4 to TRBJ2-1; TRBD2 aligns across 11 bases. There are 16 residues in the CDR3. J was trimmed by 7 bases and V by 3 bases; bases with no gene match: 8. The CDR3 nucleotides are TGTGCCAGCAGTTTCTGGCTAGCGGGAGGTAGGAATGAGCAGTTCTTC. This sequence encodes CASSFWLAGGRNEQFF.

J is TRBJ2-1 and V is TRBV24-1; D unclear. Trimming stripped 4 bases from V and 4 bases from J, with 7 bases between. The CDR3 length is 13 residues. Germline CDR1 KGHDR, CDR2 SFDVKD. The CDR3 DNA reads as TGTGCCACCAGTGACCAAAGTTACAATGAGCAGTTCTTC. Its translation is CATSDQSYNEQFF.

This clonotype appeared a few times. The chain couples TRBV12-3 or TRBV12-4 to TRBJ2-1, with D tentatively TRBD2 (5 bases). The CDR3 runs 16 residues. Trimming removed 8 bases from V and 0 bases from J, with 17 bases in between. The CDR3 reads CASATASGRSYNEQFF. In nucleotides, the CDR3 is TGTGCCAGCGCAACCGCCAGCGGACGCTCCTACAATGAGCAGTTCTTC.

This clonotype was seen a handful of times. The CDR3 bases are TGTGCCAGCAGTGATCTCGGACAGGGTATTGTCAGGGCCGCCCTTACCGACGGTTACAATGAGCAGTTCTTC. Its protein is CASSDLGQGIVRAALTDGYNEQFF. This sequence joins TRBV6-4 and TRBJ2-1; 8 bases agree with TRBD1. Germline V gives CDR1 MRHNA, CDR2 SNTAGT. There are 24 residues in the CDR3. Trimming at V came to 3 bases and at J to 4 bases, leaving 32 bases not matched to a gene.

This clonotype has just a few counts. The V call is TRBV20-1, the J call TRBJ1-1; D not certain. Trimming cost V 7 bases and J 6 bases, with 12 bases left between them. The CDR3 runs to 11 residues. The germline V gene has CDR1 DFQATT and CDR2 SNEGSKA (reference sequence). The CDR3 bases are TGCAGTGTCCATCGCACGGCTGAAGCTTTCTTT. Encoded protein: CSVHRTAEAFF.

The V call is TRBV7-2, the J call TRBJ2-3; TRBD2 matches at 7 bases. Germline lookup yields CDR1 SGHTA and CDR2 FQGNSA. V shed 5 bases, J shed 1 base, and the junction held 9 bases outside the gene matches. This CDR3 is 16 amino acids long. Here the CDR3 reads CASSNQAGTRTDTQYF. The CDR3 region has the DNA TGTGCCAGCAGCAATCAAGCGGGGACCCGCACAGATACGCAGTATTTT.

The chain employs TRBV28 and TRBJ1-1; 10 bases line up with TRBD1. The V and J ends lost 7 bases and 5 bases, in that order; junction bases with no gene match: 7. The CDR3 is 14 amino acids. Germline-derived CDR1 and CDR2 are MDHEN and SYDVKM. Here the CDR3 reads CASNLGTGVTEAFF. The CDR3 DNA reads TGTGCCAGCAATTTGGGGACAGGGGTGACTGAAGCTTTCTTT.

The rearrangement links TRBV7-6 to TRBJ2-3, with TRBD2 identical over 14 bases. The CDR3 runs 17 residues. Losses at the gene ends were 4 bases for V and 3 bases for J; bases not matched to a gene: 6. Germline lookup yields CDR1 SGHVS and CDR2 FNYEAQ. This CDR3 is CASSSAGTSGSTDTQYF. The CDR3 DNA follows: TGTGCCAGCAGCTCGGCAGGGACTAGCGGGAGTACAGATACGCAGTATTTT.

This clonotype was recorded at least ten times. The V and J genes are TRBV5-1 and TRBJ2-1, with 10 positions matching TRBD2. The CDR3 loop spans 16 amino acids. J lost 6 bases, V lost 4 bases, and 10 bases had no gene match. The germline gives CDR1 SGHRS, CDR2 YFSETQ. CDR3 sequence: CASSTRTSGARNEQFF. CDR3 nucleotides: TGCGCCAGCAGCACCAGAACTAGCGGGGCACGCAATGAGCAGTTCTTC. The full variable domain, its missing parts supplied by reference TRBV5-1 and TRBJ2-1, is KAGVTQTPRYLIKTRGQQVTLSCSPISGHRSVSWYQQTPGQGLQFLFEYFSETQRNKGNFPGRFSGRQFSNSRSEMNVSTLELGDSALYLCASSTRTSGARNEQFFGPGTRLTVL.